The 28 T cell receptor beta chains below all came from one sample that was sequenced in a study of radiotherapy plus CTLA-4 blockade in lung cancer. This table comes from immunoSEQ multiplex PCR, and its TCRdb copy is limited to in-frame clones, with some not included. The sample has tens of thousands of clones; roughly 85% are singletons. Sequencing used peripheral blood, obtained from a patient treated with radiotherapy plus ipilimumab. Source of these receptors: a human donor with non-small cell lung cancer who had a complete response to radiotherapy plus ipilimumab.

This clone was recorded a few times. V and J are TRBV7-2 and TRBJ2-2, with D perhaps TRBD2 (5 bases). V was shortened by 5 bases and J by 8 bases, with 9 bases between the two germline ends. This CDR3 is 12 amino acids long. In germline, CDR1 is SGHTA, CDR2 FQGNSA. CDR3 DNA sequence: TGTGCCAGCAGCATCCCGGGGGGGGAGCTGTTTTTT. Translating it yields CASSIPGGELFF.

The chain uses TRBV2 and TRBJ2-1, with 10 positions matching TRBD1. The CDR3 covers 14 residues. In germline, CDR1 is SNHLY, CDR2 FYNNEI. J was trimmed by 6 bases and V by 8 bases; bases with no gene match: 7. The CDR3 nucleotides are TGTGCCAGCTTAGGGACAGGGGTCGTCAATGAGCAGTTCTTC. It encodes CASLGTGVVNEQFF.

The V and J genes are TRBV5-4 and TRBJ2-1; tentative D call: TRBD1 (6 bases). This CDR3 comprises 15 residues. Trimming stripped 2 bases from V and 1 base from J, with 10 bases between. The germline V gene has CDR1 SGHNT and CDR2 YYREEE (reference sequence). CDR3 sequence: CASSLGTQSYNEQFF. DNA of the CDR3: TGTGCCAGCAGCTTAGGGACACAATCCTACAATGAGCAGTTCTTC.

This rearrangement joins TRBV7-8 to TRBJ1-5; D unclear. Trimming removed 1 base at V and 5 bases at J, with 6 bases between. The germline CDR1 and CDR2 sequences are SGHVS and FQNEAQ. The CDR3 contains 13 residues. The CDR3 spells CASSLDQDQPQHF. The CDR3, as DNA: TGTGCCAGCAGCTTAGATCAGGATCAGCCCCAGCATTTT. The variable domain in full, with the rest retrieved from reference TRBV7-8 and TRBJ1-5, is GAGVSQSPRYKVAKRGQDVALRCDPISGHVSLFWYQQALGQGPEFLTYFQNEAQLDKSGLPSDRFFAERPEGSVSTLKIQRTQQEDSAVYLCASSLDQDQPQHFGDGTRLSIL.

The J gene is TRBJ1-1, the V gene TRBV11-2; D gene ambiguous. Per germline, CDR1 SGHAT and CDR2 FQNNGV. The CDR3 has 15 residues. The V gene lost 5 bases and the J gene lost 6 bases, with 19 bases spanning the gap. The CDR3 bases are TGTGCCAGCAGCCCCTTCCAAGGACTCCGGTCTGAAGCTTTCTTT. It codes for CASSPFQGLRSEAFF.

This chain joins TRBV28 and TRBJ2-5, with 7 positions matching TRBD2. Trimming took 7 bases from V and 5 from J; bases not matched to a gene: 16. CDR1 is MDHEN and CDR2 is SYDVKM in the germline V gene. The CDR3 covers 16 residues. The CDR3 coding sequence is TGTGCCAGCACCCCCCTATTGGGGCGGGGAGGGGAGACCCAGTACTTC. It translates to CASTPLLGRGGETQYF.

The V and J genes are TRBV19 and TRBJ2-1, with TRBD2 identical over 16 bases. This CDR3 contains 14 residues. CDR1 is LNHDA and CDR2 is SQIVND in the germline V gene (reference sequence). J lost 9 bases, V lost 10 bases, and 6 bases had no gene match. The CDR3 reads CATSGTSGRGEQFF. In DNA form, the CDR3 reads TGTGCCACTTCCGGGACTAGCGGGAGGGGTGAGCAGTTCTTC.

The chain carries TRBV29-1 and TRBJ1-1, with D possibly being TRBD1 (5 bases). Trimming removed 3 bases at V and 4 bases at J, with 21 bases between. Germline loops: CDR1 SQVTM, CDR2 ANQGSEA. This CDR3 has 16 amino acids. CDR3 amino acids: CSVDGGLLIRTTEAFF. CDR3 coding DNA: TGCAGCGTTGATGGGGGTCTACTCATTAGAACCACTGAAGCTTTCTTT. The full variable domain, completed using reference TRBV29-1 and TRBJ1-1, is SAVISQKPSRDICQRGTSLTIQCQVDSQVTMMFWYRQQPGQSLTLIATANQGSEATYESGFVIDKFPISRPNLTFSTLTVSNMSPEDSSIYLCSVDGGLLIRTTEAFFGQGTRLTVV.

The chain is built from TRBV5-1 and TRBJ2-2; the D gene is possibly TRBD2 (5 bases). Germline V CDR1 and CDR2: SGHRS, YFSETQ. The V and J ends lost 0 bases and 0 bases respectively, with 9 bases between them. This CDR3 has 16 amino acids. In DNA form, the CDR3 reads TGCGCCAGCAGCTTGGAATCCGGGGCGAACACCGGGGAGCTGTTTTTT. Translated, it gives CASSLESGANTGELFF.

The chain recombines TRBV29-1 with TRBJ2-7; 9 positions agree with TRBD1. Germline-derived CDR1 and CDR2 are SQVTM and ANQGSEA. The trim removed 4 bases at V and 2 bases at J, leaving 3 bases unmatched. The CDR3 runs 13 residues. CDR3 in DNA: TGCAGCGTTGCACAGGGGGCTACCTACGAGCAGTACTTC. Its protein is CSVAQGATYEQYF.

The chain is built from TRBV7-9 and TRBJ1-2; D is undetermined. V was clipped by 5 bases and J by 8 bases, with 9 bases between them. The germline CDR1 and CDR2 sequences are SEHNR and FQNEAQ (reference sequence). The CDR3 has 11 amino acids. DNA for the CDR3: TGTGCCAGCAGCCGAGGGCGGGGCTACACCTTC. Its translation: CASSRGRGYTF.

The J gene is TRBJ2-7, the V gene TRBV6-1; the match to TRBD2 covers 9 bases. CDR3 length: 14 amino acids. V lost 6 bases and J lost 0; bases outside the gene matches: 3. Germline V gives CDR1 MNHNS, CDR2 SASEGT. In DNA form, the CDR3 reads TGTGCCAGCAGAGGGCGGGGGGGCTCCTACGAGCAGTACTTC. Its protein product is CASRGRGGSYEQYF.

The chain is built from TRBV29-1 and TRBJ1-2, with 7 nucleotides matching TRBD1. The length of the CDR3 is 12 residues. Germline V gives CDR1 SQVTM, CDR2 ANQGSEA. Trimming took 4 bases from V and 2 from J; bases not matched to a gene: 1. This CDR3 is CSVVQGNYGYTF. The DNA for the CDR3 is TGCAGCGTTGTACAGGGGAACTATGGCTACACCTTC.

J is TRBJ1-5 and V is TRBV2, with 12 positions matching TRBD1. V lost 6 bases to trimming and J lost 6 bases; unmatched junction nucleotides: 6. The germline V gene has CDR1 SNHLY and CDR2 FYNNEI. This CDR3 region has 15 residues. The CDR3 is CASRGQGALSQPQHF. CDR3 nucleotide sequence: TGTGCCAGCAGGGGACAGGGGGCGCTTAGTCAGCCCCAGCATTTT.

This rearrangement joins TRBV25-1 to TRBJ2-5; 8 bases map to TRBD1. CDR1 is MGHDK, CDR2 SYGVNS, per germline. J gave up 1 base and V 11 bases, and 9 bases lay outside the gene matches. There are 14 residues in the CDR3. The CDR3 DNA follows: TGTGCCTCTGCGACAGGGGAAGGCCAAGAGACCCAGTACTTC. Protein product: CASATGEGQETQYF.

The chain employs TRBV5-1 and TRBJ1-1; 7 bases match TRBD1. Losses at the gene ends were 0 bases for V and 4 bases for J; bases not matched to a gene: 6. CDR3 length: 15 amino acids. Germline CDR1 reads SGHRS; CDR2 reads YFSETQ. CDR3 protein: CASSLEGARTTEAFF. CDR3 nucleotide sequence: TGCGCCAGCAGCTTGGAGGGGGCGAGGACCACTGAAGCTTTCTTT.

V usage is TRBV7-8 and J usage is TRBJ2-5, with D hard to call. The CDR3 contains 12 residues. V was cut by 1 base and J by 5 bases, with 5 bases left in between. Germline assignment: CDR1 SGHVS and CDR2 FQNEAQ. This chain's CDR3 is CASSLVDETQYF. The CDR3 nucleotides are TGTGCCAGCAGCTTAGTTGACGAGACCCAGTACTTC.

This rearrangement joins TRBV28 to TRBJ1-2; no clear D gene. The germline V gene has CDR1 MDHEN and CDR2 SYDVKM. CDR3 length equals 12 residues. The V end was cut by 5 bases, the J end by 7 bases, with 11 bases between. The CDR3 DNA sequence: TGTGCCAGCAGTGGCAGTTTACGTGGCTACACCTTC. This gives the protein CASSGSLRGYTF.

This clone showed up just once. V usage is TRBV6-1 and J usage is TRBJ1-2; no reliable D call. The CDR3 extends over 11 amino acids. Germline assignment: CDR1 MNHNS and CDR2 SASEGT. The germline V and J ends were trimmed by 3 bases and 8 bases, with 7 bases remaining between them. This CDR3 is CASSDTAGYTF. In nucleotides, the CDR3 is TGTGCCAGCAGTGATACAGCGGGCTACACCTTC.

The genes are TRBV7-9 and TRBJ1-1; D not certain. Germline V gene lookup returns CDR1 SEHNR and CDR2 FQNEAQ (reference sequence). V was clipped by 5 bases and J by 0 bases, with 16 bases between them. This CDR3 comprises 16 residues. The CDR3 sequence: CASSLSPGNLNTEAFF. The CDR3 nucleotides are TGTGCCAGCAGCCTCTCACCCGGGAATTTGAACACTGAAGCTTTCTTT.

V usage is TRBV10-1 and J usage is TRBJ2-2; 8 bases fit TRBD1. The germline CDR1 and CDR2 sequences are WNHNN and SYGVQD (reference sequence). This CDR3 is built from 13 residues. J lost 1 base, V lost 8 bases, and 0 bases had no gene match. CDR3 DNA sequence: TGCGCCAGCGGGACAGGGAACACCGGGGAGCTGTTTTTT. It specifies CASGTGNTGELFF.

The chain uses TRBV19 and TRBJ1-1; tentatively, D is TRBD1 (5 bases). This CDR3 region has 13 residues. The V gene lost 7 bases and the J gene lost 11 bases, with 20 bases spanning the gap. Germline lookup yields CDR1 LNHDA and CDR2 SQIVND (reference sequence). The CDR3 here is CASISNNRSRAFF. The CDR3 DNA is TGTGCCAGTATCTCGAACAACAGGTCACGGGCTTTCTTT.

The CDR3 reads CASSGTSGEETQYF. Here the CDR3 DNA reads TGTGCCAGCAGCGGGACTAGCGGAGAAGAGACCCAGTACTTC. The chain couples TRBV6-5 to TRBJ2-5; 11 nucleotides align to TRBD2. The V gene's germline CDR1 is MNHEY and CDR2 SVGAGI. The CDR3 has 14 amino acids. The ends lost 6 bases at V and 3 bases at J; junction bases unmatched: 3.

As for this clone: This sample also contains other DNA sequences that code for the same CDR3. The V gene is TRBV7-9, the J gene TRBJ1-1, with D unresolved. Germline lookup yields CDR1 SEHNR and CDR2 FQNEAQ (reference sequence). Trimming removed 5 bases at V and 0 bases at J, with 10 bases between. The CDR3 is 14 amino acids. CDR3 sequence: CASSREQMNTEAFF. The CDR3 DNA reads TGTGCCAGCAGCCGAGAACAGATGAACACTGAAGCTTTCTTT.

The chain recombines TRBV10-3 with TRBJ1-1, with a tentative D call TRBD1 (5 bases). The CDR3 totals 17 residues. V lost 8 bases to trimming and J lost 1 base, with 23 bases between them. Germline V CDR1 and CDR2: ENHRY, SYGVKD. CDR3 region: CAILAGGALRENTEAFF. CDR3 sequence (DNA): TGTGCCATCCTAGCAGGCGGGGCCTTGAGGGAGAACACTGAAGCTTTCTTT.

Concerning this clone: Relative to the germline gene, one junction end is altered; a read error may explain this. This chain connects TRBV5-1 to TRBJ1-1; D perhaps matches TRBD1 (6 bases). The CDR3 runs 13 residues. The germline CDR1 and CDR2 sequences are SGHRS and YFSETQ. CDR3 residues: CASSLTGNAEAFF. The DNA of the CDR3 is TGCGCCAGCAGCTTGACAGGGAACGCTGAAGCTTTCTTT.

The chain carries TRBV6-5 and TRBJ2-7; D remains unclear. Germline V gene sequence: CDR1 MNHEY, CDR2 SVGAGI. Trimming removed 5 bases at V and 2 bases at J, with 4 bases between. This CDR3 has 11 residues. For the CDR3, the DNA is TGTGCCAGCAGTAAGACCTACGAGCAGTACTTC. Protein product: CASSKTYEQYF.

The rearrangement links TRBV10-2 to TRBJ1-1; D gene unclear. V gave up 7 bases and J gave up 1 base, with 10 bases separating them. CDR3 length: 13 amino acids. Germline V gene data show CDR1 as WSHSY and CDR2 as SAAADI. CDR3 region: CASTSKGNTEAFF. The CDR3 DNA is TGCGCCAGCACTAGTAAGGGGAACACTGAAGCTTTCTTT.